Detailed here is one TCR beta chain. Its antigen is undetermined. Extraction and reverse transcription of RNA yielded cDNA as the sequencing template. The repertoire was sequenced with immunoSEQ multiplex PCR; TCRdb's copy has only in-frame clones and lacks some. Of about 150,000 clones in the sample, 58% were seen once. The sample originates from a study of CD8+ T cells in alopecia areata. Study-level points and caveats: Sequencing of scalp samples also includes resident alphabeta T cells from normal skin. Lesional scalp, notably in alopecia totalis/universalis, had clonality above that of normal scalp.

With 2 bases clipped from V and 5 bases from J, the junction kept 5 bases outside the gene matches. The CDR3 runs 13 residues. Per germline, CDR1 SQVTM and CDR2 ANQGSEA. Source: CD4+ T cells sorted from blood, taken at week 0. The source of this sequence is a human donor with alopecia areata. The chain uses TRBV29-1 and TRBJ2-7; 8 positions agree with TRBD1. As DNA, the CDR3 is TGCAGCGTTGAACGGGGGACAGGCGACGAGCAGTACTTC. Translated: CSVERGTGDEQYF.